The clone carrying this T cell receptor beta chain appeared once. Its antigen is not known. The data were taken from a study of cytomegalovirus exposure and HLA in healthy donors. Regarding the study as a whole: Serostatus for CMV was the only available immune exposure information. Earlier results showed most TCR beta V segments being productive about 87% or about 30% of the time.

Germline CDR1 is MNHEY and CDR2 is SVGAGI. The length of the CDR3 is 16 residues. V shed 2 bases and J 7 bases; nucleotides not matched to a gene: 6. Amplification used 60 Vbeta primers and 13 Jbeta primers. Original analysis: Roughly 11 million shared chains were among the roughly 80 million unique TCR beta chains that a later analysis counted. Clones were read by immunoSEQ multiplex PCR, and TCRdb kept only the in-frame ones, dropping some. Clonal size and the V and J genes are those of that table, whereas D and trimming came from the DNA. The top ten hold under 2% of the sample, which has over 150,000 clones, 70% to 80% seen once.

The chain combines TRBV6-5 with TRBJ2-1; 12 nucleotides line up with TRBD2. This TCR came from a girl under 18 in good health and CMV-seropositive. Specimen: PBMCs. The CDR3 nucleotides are TGTGCCAGCAGTTACCCTAGCGGGGGGGCCAGGAATGAGCAGTTCTTC. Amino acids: CASSYPSGGARNEQFF.